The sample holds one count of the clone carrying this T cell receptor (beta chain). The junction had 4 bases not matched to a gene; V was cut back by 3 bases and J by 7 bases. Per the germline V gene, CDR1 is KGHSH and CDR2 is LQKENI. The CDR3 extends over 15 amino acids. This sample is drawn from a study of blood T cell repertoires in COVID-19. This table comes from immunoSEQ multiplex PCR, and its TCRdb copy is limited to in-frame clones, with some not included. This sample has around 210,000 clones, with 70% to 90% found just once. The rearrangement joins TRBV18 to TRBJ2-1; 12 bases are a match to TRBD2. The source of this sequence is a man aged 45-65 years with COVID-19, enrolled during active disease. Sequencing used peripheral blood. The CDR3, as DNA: TGTGCCAGCTCACCTACTAGCGGGGGGCAGAATGAGCAGTTCTTC. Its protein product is CASSPTSGGQNEQFF.